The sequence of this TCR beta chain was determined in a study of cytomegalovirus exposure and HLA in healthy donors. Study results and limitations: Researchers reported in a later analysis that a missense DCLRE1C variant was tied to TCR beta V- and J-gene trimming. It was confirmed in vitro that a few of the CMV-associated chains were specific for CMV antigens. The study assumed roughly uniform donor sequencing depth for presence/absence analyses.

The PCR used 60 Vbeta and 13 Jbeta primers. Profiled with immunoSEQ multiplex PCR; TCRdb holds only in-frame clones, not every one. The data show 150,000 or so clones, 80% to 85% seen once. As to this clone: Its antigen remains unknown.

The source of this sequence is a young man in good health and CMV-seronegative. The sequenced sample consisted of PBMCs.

The CDR3 DNA reads TGTGCCAGTACGATCGGGGGGCTTCGGACTTACAGCGACTCCTACAATGAGCAGTTCTTC. Translation: CASTIGGLRTYSDSYNEQFF. The V call is TRBV28, the J call TRBJ2-1; perhaps TRBD2 as D (7 bases). CDR1 and CDR2 (germline): MDHEN, SYDVKM. This CDR3 is built from 20 residues. V dropped 9 bases and J dropped 0 bases, with 30 bases sitting between them.